This is a list of T cell receptor beta chains from one sample in a study of blood T cell repertoires in COVID-19. Assay used: immunoSEQ multiplex PCR; TCRdb lists only in-frame clones, some missing. Among around 140,000 clones, 75% to 90% were seen once, and the ten largest hold approximately 1.5%. The sample taken for sequencing was peripheral blood. The receptors were sampled from a woman aged 45-59 years with acute or convalescent COVID-19. The conserved cysteine and the conserved F or W are not part of the CDR3 here. D genes are given only for firm matches.

D	V	J	CDR3
TRBD1	TRBV5-1	TRBJ2-7	ASSQDRGADEQY
NA	TRBV6-5	TRBJ1-1	ASTLNTEAF
NA	TRBV4-1	TRBJ2-2	ASSTQGDANTGELF
NA	TRBV28	TRBJ1-2	ASPLPSGGYT
NA	TRBV5-1	TRBJ1-2	ASREQGLSNYGYT
NA	TRBV9	TRBJ2-2	ASSTTQGLNTGELF
NA	TRBV18	TRBJ1-5	ASSPSTTGAPQH
TRBD2	TRBV18	TRBJ2-7	ASSATSASQREQY
TRBD2	TRBV5-4	TRBJ2-7	ASSLSTSDIYEQY
TRBD1	TRBV10-3	TRBJ2-4	AISADRGLVENIQY
TRBD1	TRBV7-2	TRBJ1-5	ASSLVQGLNQPQH
TRBD1	TRBV28	TRBJ1-2	ASSLGRGGAYGYT
NA	TRBV6-5	TRBJ1-4	ASSSNYRQANEKLF
NA	TRBV7-2	TRBJ2-1	ASSQWGDSDYNEQF
NA	TRBV24-1	TRBJ1-5	ATSDGGKTSNQPQH
NA	TRBV11-2	TRBJ2-5	ASSLGAGKETQY
TRBD1	TRBV7-6	TRBJ1-1	ASSPGQGLNTEAF
NA	TRBV18	TRBJ1-1	ASSPRGGQHTEAF
TRBD2	TRBV3-1/TRBV3-2	TRBJ2-3	ASSEVGGGTDTQY
NA	TRBV15	TRBJ1-4	ATSSQGTNEKLF
TRBD1	TRBV6-5	TRBJ2-5	ASTQGTAKETQY
TRBD1	TRBV19	TRBJ1-3	ASSNRGRSGNTIY
NA	TRBV28	TRBJ2-7	ASSFHRDSYEQY
NA	TRBV18	TRBJ2-1	ASSPRRGASPEQF
NA	TRBV28	TRBJ1-2	ASREGTLYGYT
TRBD1	TRBV19	TRBJ1-2	ASTGGSGEGYGYT
TRBD1	TRBV27	TRBJ2-7	ASRQGTTSYEQY
NA	TRBV4-1	TRBJ1-5	ASSQEGPGRNQPQH
TRBD2	TRBV6-5	TRBJ2-1	ASSYRTSGSINEQF
NA	TRBV4-1	TRBJ1-6	ASSQIDRDYNSPLH
NA	TRBV25-1	TRBJ2-5	ASSGAGSQETQY
TRBD1	TRBV29-1	TRBJ1-2	SVPTWDRGNYGYT
TRBD2	TRBV9	TRBJ2-1	ASSVAGLAGGPPWNEQF
NA	TRBV5-1	TRBJ1-6	ASPPGWGDSPLH
TRBD1	TRBV4-1	TRBJ1-1	ASSLGTGNTEAF
NA	TRBV10-1	TRBJ1-1	ASSAAGTPEAF
NA	TRBV27	TRBJ2-5	ASSLRMGAPKETQY
NA	TRBV9	TRBJ2-2	ASSRGTNTGELF
TRBD1	TRBV9	TRBJ1-2	ASSEGQGAYYGYT
NA	TRBV2	TRBJ2-5	ASSANRGGGGETQY
NA	TRBV25-1	TRBJ2-7	ASSGLGQTISYEQY
TRBD2	TRBV7-3	TRBJ2-1	ASSPGGNEQF
TRBD1	TRBV9	TRBJ2-7	ASSDRQGDEQY
TRBD1	TRBV18	TRBJ2-7	ASSPWTGDVNEQY
NA	TRBV7-8	TRBJ1-1	ASRGGHSNTEAF
NA	TRBV18	TRBJ2-6	ASSINPVGGRPKT
TRBD1	TRBV7-8	TRBJ2-2	ASAYRDRATGELF
NA	TRBV29-1	TRBJ2-2	SVEGDFKTGELF
TRBD1	TRBV24-1	TRBJ2-2	ATSEGTAGELF
TRBD2	TRBV7-2	TRBJ2-1	ASRSLAGAHYNEQF
TRBD2	TRBV19	TRBJ2-1	ATGLTAGVNNEQF